This T cell receptor beta chain was identified during a study of shared T cell receptors in the human thymus (dated by TCRdb to the early 2020s). As for the study more broadly: The study examined how self-reactive, shared T-cell receptor alpha chains are generated in the human thymus.

Receptors were amplified or captured by the immunoSEQ multiplex PCR assay. Drawn from immuneACCESS, this table holds only the in-frame rearrangements with V and J called that TCRdb kept. Clones are partly lost; checked studies trace under half to an unresolved V gene and leave the rest unexplained. The sample table records 700,000 or so clones; 70% to 90% of these occur just once. Roughly 0.01% of the sample goes to the ten largest clones. For this clone: Its binding antigen is unknown. Within one base of it there is no much larger clone, and no base qualities were kept.

These data were also reused for a study on human thymus T cells. As that second study puts it: Immunologically healthy infants undergoing open corrective cardiac surgery for congenital heart defects in Finland were used as donors. Thymus tissue was collected as surgical resects that were removed during corrective cardiac surgery. Biased V and J gene segment usage appeared to be present in both thymic and peripheral blood repertoires. Highly overlapping thymic TCR repertoires among unrelated individuals were reported in the related research. The study used roughly eight infant thymus samples plus four related peripheral blood samples to characterize TCR alpha and beta repertoires. The cohort included more than 5 male and a couple of female infants, with donor ages spanning 7 to 244 days. Thymocytes were freed from the tissue by mechanical means and kept at -70 degrees C as pellets of about 9-30 million cells. A QIAsymphony instrument was used to extract genomic DNA from frozen cell pellets. Using the immunoSEQ multiplex PCR assay, the TCRB and TCRAD loci were amplified from a standardized quantity of quality-controlled genomic DNA. Amplicons spanned the V(D)J region at a length sufficient to cover the CDR3 and identify V and J genes. Amplicon sequencing was performed on an Illumina platform through the commercial immunoSEQ service. Primer bias and sequencing errors were corrected as previously described, and TCRAD and TCRB definitions were based on the IMGT database. Analysis of the repertoires was done with immunoSEQ Analyzer 3.0 and VDJTools and included basic statistics, V/J segment usage, diversity estimates, rarefaction and pairwise overlap. Diversity was estimated with Chao1, ChaoE, Efron-Thisted, Shannon and inverse Simpson indices, and also on datasets down-sampled to the smallest sample. Repertoire overlap was assessed by strict matching of CDR3 nucleotide sequence, V gene and J gene, and clustering was done by Jaccard-based multidimensional scaling. On average, about 810,000 unique TCRB clonotypes were obtained from thymus samples, compared with 70,000 to 100,000 from blood samples.

This TCR was recovered from a girl under three years old with a congenital heart defect. Donor details come from another sample of the same person, matched by shared clones. The sequenced sample consisted of thymocytes.

The DNA sequence is TGTGCCATCAGTGACTCGGACAGGATGGTTCGGAATCAGCCCCAGCATTTT. This is translated as CAISDSDRMVRNQPQHF. The chain is made from TRBV10-3 and TRBJ1-5, and 7 junctional nucleotides match TRBD1. Trimming leaves V shorter by 3 bases and J shorter by 4 bases, with the junction holding 12 bases beyond the gene matches. CDR1 and CDR2 are drawn from the germline V gene: ENHRY, SYGVKD. From the cysteine through the phenylalanine, the CDR3 covers 17 amino acids. Only the CDR3 portion is preserved as DNA: 51 bases, with reading frame beginning at the first base.